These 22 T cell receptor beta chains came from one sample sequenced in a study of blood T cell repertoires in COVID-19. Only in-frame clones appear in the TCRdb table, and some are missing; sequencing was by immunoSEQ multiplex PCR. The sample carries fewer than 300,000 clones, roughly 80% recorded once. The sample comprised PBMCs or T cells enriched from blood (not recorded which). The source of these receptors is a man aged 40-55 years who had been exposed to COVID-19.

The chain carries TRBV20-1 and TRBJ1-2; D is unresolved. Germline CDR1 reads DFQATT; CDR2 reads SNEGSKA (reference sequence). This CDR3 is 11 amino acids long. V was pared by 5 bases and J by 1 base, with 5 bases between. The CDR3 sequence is CSAYINYGYTF. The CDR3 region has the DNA TGCAGTGCTTATATTAACTATGGCTACACCTTC.

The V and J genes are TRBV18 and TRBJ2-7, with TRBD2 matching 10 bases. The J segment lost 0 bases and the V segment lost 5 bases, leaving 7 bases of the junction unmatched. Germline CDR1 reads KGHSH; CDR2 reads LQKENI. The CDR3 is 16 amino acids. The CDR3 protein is CASSAPSGSDSYEQYF. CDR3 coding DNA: TGTGCCAGCTCAGCTCCTAGCGGGAGCGACTCCTACGAGCAGTACTTC.

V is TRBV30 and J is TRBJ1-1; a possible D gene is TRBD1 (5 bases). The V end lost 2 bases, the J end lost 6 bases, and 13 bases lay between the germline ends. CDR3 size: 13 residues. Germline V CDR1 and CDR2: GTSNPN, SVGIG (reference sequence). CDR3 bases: TGTGCCTGGAGTCGGACACCCCACGCTGAAGCTTTCTTT. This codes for CAWSRTPHAEAFF.

Written as DNA, the CDR3 is TGCAGCGCCCGGGGACAAGACCTCGGTGGGTACGAGCAGTACTTC. Translating it yields CSARGQDLGGYEQYF. The chain combines TRBV29-1 with TRBJ2-7; D may be TRBD1 (6 bases). Trimming removed 7 bases from V and 4 bases from J, with 23 bases in between. From germline, CDR1 is SQVTM and CDR2 ANQGSEA. There are 15 residues in the CDR3.

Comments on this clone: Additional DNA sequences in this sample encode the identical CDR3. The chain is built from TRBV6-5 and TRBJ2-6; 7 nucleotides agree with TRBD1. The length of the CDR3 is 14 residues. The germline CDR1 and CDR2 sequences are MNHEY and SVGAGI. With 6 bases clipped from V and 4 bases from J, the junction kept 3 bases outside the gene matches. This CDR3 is CASRTGSGANVLTF. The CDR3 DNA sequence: TGTGCCAGCAGGACAGGGTCGGGGGCCAACGTCCTGACTTTC.

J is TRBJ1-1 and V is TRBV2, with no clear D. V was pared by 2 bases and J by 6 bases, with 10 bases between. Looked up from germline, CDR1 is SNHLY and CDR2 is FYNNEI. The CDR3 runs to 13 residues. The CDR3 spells CASSEIGGPEAFF. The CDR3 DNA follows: TGTGCCAGCAGTGAAATTGGAGGACCTGAAGCTTTCTTT.

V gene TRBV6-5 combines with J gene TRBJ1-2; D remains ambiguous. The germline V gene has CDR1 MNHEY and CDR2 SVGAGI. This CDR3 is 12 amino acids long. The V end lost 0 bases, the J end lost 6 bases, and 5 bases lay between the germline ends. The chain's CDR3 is CASSYSGDGYTF. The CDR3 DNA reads TGTGCCAGCAGTTACTCTGGAGATGGCTACACCTTC.

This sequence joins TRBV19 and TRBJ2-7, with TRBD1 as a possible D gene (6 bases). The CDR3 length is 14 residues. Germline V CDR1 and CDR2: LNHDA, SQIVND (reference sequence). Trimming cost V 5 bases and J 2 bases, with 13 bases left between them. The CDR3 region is CASSGDRIAYEQYF. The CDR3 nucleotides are TGTGCCAGTAGTGGAGACAGGATCGCCTACGAGCAGTACTTC.

CDR3 protein: CASSSPGLGRVQETQYF. The CDR3 nucleotides are TGTGCCAGCAGCTCTCCGGGACTAGGTAGGGTCCAAGAGACCCAGTACTTC. V is TRBV28 and J is TRBJ2-5; TRBD2 agrees at 8 bases. The CDR3 sequence is 17 residues long. Germline CDR1 is MDHEN and CDR2 is SYDVKM. The J segment lost 1 base and the V segment lost 6 bases, leaving 13 bases of the junction unmatched.

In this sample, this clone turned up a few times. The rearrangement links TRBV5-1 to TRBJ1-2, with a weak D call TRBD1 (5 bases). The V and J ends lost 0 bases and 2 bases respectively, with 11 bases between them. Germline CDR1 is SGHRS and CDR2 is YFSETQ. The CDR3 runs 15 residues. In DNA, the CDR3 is TGCGCCAGCAGCTTGGCGGCGGGGGGGAACTATGGCTACACCTTC. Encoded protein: CASSLAAGGNYGYTF.

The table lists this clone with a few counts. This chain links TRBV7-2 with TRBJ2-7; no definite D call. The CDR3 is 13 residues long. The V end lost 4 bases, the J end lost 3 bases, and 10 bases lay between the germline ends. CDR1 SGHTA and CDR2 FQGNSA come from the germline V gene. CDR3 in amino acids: CASSSPPGYEQYF. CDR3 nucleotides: TGTGCCAGCAGCTCGCCCCCGGGCTACGAGCAGTACTTC.

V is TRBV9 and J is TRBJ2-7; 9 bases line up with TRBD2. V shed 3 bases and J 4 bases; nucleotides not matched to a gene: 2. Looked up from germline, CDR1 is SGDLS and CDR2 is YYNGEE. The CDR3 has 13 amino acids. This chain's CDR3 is CASSETSGYEQYF. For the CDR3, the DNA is TGTGCCAGCAGCGAGACTAGCGGTTACGAGCAGTACTTC.

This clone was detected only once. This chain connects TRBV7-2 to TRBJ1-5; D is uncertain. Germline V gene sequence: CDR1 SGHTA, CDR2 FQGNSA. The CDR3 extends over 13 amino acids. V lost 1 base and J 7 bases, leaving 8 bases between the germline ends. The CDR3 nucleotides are TGTGCCAGCAGCTTAGTCTCCGAGCAGCCCCAGCATTTT. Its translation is CASSLVSEQPQHF.

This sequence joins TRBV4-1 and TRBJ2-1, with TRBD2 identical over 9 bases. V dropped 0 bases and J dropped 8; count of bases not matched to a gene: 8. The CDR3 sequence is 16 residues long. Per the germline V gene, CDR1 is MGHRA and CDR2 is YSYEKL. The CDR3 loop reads CASSQDTSGFVYEQFF. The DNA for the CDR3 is TGCGCCAGCAGCCAAGATACTAGCGGGTTTGTGTATGAGCAGTTCTTC.

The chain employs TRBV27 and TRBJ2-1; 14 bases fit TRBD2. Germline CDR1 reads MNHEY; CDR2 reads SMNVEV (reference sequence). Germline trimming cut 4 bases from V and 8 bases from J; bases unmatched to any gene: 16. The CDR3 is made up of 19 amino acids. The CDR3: CASSSIRTSGRFKSDEQFF. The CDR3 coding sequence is TGTGCCAGCAGTTCCATACGGACTAGCGGGAGGTTTAAGTCAGATGAGCAGTTCTTC.

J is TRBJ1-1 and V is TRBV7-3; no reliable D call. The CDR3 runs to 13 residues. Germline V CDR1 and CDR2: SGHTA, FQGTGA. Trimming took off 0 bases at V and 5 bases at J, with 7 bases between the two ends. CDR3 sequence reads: CASSLTTRTEAFF. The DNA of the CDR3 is TGTGCCAGCAGCTTAACGACACGGACTGAAGCTTTCTTT.

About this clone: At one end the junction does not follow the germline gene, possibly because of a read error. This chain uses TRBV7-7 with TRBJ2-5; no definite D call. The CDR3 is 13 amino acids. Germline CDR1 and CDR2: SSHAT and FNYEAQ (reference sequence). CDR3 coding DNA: TGTGCTAGCAGCCTTGACCTAGGAGAGACCCAGTACTTC. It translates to CASSLDLGETQYF.

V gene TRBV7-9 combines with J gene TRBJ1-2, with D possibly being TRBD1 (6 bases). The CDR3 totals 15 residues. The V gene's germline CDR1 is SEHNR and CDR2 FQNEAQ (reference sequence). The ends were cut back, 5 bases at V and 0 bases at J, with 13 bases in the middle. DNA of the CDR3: TGTGCCAGCAGCGGGACACAATGGACTAACTATGGCTACACCTTC. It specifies CASSGTQWTNYGYTF. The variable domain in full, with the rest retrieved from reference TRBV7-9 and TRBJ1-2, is DTGVSQNPRHKITKRGQNVTFRCDPISEHNRLYWYRQTLGQGPEFLTYFQNEAQLEKSRLLSDRFSAERPKGSFSTLEIQRTEQGDSAMYLCASSGTQWTNYGYTFGSGTRLTVV.

In DNA form, the CDR3 reads TGTGCCAGTAGTGACAACAGGGGGCTTAGCACTGAAGCTTTCTTT. Translating gives CASSDNRGLSTEAFF. The chain has TRBV19 and TRBJ1-1; 9 bases align to TRBD1. Germline V CDR1 and CDR2: LNHDA, SQIVND (reference sequence). V shed 5 bases, J shed 4 bases, and the junction held 8 bases outside the gene matches. The CDR3 has 15 residues.

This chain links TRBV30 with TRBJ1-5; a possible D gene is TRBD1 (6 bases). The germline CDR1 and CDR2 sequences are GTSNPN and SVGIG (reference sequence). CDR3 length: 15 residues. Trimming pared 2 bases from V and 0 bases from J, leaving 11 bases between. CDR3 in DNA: TGTGCCTGGAGTCACGGACAGTATAGCAATCAGCCCCAGCATTTT. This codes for CAWSHGQYSNQPQHF.

The CDR3 DNA reads as TGCGCCAGCAGCGCCCGACAGGGACTCCTATCTGGGGCCAACGTCCTGACTTTC. Protein: CASSARQGLLSGANVLTF. The V and J genes are TRBV5-1 and TRBJ2-6, with TRBD1 as a possible D gene (7 bases). Germline V gene lookup returns CDR1 SGHRS and CDR2 YFSETQ. V lost 4 bases and J 1 base, leaving 18 bases between the germline ends. This CDR3 is built from 18 residues.

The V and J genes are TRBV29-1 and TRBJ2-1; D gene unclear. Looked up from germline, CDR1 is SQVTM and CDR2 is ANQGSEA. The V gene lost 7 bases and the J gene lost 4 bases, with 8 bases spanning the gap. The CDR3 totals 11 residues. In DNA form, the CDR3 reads TGCAGCGCCCCCGAGTACAATGAGCAGTTCTTC. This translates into CSAPEYNEQFF.